This T cell receptor (beta chain) derives from a study of cytomegalovirus exposure and HLA in healthy donors. Note on this clone: Its antigen is unknown.

The PCR made use of 60 Vbeta and 13 Jbeta primers. Using immunoSEQ multiplex PCR, the repertoire was profiled, and TCRdb retains in-frame clones only, with some absent. The table shows fewer than 130,000 clones, with about 80% occurring only once. This CDR3 has 17 residues. V was clipped by 1 base and J by 0 bases, with 15 bases between them. Germline CDR1 reads SGHTA; CDR2 reads FQGNSA. Study-wide points: Because they were indistinguishable, some V segments, including TRBV6-2 and TRBV6-3, were excluded.

Healthy bone marrow donors formed the donor group. The chain joins TRBV7-2 to TRBJ1-2; D ambiguous. Sequencing input: PBMCs. The TCR was taken from a woman aged 60-75 years in good health and CMV-seropositive. CDR3 residues: CASSLDGSEEANYGYTF. CDR3 DNA: TGTGCCAGCAGCTTAGACGGTAGCGAGGAGGCTAACTATGGCTACACCTTC.